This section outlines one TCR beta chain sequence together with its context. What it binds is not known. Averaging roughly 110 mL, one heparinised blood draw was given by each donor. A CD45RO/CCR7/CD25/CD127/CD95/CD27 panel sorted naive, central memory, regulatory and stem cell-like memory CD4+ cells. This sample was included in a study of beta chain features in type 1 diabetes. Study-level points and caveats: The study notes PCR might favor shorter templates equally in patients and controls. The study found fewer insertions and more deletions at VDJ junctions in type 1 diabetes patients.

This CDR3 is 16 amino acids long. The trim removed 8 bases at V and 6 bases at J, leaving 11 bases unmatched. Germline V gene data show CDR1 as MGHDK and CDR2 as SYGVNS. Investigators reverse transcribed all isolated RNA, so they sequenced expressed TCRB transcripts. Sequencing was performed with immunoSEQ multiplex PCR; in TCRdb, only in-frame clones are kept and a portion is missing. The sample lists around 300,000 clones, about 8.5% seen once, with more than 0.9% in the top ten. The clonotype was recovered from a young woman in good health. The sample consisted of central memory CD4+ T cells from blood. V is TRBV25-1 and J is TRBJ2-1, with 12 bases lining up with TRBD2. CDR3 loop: CASGGVTSGRLNEQFF. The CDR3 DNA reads TGTGCCAGCGGGGGGGTTACTAGCGGGAGGCTCAATGAGCAGTTCTTC.